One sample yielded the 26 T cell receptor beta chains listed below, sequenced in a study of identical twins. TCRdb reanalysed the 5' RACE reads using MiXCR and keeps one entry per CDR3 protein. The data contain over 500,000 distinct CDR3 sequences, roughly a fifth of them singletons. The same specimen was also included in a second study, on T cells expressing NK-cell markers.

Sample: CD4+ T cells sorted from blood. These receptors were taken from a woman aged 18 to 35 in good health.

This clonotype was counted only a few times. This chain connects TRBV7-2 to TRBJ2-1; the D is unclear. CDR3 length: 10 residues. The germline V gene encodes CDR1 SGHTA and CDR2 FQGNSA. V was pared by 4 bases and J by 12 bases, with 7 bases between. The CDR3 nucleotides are TGTGCCAGCAGCTCTCGGCGGCAGTTCTTC. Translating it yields CASSSRRQFF.

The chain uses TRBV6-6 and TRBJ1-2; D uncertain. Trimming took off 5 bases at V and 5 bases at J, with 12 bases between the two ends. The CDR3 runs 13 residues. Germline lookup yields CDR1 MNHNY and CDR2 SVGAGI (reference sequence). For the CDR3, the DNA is TGTGCCAGCAGTCAGGACGGCATATATGGCTACACCTTC. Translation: CASSQDGIYGYTF.

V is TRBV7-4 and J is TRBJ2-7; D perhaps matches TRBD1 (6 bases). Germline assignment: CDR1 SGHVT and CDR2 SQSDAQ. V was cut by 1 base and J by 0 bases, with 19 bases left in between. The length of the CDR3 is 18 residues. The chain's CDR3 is CASSLGDKRPSSSYEQYF. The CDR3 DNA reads TGTGCCAGCAGCTTAGGGGACAAGAGGCCCTCGAGCTCCTACGAGCAGTACTTC.

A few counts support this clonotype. In DNA form, the CDR3 reads TGCAGCGTTGAAGGTCCCCAAGAGACCCAGTACTTC. Its protein product is CSVEGPQETQYF. The V and J genes are TRBV29-1 and TRBJ2-5; D is ambiguous. CDR1 and CDR2 from the germline V gene are SQVTM and ANQGSEA. V gave up 1 base and J gave up 1 base, with 4 bases separating them. The CDR3 length is 12 residues.

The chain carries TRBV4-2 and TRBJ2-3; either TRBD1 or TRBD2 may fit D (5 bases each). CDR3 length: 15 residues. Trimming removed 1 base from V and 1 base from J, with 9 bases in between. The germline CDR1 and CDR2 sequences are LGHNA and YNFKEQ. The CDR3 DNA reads TGTGCCAGCAGCCAAGGAGGGACCGGCACAGATACGCAGTATTTT. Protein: CASSQGGTGTDTQYF.

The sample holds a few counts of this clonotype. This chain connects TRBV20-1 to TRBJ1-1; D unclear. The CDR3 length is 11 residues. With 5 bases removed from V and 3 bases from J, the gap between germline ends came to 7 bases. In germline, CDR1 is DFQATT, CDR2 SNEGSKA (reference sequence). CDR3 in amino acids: CSALYHTEAFF. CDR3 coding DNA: TGCAGTGCTTTGTACCACACTGAAGCTTTCTTT.

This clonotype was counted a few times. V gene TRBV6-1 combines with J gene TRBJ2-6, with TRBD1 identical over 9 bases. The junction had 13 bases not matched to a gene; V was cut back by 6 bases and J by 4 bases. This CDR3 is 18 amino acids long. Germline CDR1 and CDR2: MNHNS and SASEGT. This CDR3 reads CASSSFLDRGSGANVLTF. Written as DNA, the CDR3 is TGTGCCAGCAGCTCCTTCTTAGACAGGGGGTCCGGGGCCAACGTCCTGACTTTC.

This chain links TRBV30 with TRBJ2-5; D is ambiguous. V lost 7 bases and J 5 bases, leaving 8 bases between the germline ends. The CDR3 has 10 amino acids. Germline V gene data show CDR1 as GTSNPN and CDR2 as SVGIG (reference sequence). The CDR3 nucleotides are TGTGCCTTCAAGAGGGAGACCCAGTACTTC. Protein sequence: CAFKRETQYF.

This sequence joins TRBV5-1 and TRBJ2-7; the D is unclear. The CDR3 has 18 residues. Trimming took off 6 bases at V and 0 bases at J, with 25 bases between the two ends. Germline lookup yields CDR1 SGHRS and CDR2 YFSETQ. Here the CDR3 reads CASTLQPGLPTSSYEQYF. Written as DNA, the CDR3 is TGCGCCAGCACCCTCCAACCCGGCCTCCCCACCAGCTCCTACGAGCAGTACTTC. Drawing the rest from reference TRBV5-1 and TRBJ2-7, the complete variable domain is KAGVTQTPRYLIKTRGQQVTLSCSPISGHRSVSWYQQTPGQGLQFLFEYFSETQRNKGNFPGRFSGRQFSNSRSEMNVSTLELGDSALYLCASTLQPGLPTSSYEQYFGPGTRLTVT.

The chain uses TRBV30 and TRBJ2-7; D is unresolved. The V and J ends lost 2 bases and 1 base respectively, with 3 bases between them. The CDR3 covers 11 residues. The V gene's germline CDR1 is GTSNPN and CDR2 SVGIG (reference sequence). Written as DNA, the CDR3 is TGTGCCTGGAGTCGTTCCTACGAGCAGTACTTC. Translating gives CAWSRSYEQYF.

The CDR3 is CSASRRGGYTF. The CDR3 DNA is TGCAGTGCTAGTAGGCGGGGCGGCTACACCTTC. This rearrangement joins TRBV20-1 to TRBJ1-2, with a possible D match to TRBD1 (5 bases). Deletions cut 3 bases from V and 8 bases from J, with 10 bases between. The germline V gene encodes CDR1 DFQATT and CDR2 SNEGSKA (reference sequence). The CDR3 is made up of 11 amino acids.

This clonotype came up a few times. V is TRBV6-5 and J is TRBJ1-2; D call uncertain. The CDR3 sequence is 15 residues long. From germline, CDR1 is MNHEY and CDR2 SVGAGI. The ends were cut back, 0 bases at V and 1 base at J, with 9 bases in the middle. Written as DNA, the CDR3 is TGTGCCAGCAGTTACTCGAGTTTGGGTAACTATGGCTACACCTTC. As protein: CASSYSSLGNYGYTF.

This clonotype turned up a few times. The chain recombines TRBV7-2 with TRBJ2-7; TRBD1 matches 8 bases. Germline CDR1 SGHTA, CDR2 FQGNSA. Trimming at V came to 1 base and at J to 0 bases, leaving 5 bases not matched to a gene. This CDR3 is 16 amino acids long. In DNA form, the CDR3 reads TGTGCCAGCAGCTTAGGGGCAGGGGGCCTCTCCTACGAGCAGTACTTC. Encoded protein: CASSLGAGGLSYEQYF.

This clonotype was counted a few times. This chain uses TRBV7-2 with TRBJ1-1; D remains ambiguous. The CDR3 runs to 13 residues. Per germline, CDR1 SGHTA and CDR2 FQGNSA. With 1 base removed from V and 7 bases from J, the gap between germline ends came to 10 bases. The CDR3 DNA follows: TGTGCCAGCAGCTTAGGGAGGCAGAATGAAGCTTTCTTT. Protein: CASSLGRQNEAFF.

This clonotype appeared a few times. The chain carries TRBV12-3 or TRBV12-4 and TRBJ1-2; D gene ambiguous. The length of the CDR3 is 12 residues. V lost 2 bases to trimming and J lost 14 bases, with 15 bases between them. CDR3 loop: CASSLSLWTRTF. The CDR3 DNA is TGTGCCAGCAGTTTATCTCTTTGGACTCGAACCTTC.

The CDR3 DNA follows: TGTGCCAGCAGTTACCTCGACAGGTACACTGAAGCTTTCTTT. Protein sequence: CASSYLDRYTEAFF. The chain employs TRBV6-5 and TRBJ1-1; a possible D gene is TRBD1 (6 bases). Germline CDR1 and CDR2: MNHEY and SVGAGI. The CDR3 is 14 amino acids. Trimming removed 2 bases from V and 3 bases from J, with 10 bases in between.

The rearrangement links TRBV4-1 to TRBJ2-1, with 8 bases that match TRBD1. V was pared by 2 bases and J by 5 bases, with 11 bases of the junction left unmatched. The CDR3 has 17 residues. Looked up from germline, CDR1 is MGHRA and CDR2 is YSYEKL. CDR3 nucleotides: TGCGCCAGCAGCCAACCCGCCCGGGACAGGCGACACAATGAGCAGTTCTTC. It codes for CASSQPARDRRHNEQFF.

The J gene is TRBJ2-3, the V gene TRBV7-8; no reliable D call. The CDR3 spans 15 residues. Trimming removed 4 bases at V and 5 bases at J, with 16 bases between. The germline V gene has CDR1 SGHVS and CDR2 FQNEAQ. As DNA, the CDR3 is TGTGCCAGCAGCTCTTACCTCCCGGTCGAAGATACGCAGTATTTT. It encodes CASSSYLPVEDTQYF.

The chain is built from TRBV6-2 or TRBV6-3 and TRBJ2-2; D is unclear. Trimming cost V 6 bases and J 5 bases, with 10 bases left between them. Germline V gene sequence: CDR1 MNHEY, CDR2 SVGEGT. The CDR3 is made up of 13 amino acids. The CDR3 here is CASRNFVTGELFF. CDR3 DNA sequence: TGTGCCAGCAGGAACTTCGTGACCGGGGAGCTGTTTTTT.

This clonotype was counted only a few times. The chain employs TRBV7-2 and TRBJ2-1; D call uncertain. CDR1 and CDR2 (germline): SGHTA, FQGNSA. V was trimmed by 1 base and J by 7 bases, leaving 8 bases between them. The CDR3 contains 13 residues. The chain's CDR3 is CASSLGGKNEQFF. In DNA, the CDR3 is TGTGCCAGCAGCTTAGGGGGAAAGAATGAGCAGTTCTTC.

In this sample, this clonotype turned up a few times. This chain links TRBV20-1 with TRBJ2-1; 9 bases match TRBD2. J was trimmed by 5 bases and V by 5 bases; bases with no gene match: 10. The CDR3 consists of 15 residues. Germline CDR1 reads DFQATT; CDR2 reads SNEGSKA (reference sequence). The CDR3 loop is CSAPERGALHNEQFF. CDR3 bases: TGCAGTGCTCCCGAGCGGGGGGCCCTGCACAATGAGCAGTTCTTC.

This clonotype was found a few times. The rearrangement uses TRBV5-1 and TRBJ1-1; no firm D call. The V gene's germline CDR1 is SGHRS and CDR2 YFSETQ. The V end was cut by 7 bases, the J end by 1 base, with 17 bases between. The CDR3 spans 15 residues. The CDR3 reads CASRLMDHPNTEAFF. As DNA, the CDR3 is TGCGCCAGCCGTTTGATGGACCACCCGAACACTGAAGCTTTCTTT. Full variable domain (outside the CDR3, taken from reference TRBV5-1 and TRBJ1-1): KAGVTQTPRYLIKTRGQQVTLSCSPISGHRSVSWYQQTPGQGLQFLFEYFSETQRNKGNFPGRFSGRQFSNSRSEMNVSTLELGDSALYLCASRLMDHPNTEAFFGQGTRLTVV.

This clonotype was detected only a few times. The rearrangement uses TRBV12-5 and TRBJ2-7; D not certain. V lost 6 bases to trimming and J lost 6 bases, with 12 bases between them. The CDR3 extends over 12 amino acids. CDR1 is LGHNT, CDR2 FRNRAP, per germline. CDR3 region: CASGIGPVEQYF. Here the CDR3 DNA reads TGTGCTAGTGGGATTGGGCCGGTCGAGCAGTACTTC.

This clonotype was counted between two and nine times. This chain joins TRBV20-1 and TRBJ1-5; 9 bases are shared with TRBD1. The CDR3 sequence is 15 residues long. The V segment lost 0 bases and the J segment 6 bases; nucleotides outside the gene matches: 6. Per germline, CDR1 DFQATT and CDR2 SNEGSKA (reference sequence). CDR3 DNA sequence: TGCAGTGCTAGAGATGTCGACAGGGGGTTTCAGCCCCAGCATTTT. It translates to CSARDVDRGFQPQHF.

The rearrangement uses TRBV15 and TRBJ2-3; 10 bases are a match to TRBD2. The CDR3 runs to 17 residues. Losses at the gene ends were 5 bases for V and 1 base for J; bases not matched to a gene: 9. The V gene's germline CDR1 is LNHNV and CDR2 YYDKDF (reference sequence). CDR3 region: CATSWIGLADGTDTQYF. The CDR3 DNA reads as TGTGCCACCAGCTGGATAGGACTAGCGGATGGCACAGATACGCAGTATTTT.

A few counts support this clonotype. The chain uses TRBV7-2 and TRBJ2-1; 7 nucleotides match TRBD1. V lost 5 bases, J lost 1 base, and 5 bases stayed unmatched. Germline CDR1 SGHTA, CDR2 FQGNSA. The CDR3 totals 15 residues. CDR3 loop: CASSPAQGSYNEQFF. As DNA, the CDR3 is TGTGCCAGCAGCCCCGCACAGGGGTCCTACAATGAGCAGTTCTTC.